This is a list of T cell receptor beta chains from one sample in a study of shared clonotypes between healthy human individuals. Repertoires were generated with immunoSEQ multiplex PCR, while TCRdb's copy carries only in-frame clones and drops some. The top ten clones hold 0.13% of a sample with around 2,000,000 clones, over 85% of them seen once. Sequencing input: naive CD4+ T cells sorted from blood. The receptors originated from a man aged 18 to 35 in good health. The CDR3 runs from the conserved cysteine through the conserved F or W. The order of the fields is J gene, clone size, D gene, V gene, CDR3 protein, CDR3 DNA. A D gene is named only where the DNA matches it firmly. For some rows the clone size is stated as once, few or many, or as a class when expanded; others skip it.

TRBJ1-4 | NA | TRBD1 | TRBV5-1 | CASSLQGLNEKLFF | TGCGCCAGCAGCTTACAGGGGCTTAATGAAAAACTGTTTTTT
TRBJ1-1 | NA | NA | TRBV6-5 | CASAYDRMNTEAFF | TGTGCCAGCGCTTACGACAGGATGAACACTGAAGCTTTCTTT
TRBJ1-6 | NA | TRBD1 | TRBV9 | CASSVRDSNSPLHF | TGTGCCAGCAGCGTCCGGGACAGTAATTCACCCCTCCACTTT
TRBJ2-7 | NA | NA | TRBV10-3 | CAISSSQGSYEQYF | TGTGCCATCTCCTCAAGTCAGGGATCCTACGAGCAGTACTTC
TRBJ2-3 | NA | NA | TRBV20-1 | CSAPRSDTQYF | TGCAGTGCACCTAGGTCAGATACGCAGTATTTT
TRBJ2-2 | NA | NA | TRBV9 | CASSVLTGELFF | TGTGCCAGCAGCGTATTAACCGGGGAGCTGTTTTTT
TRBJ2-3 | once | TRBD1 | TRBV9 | CASSVVDRATDTQYF | TGTGCCAGCAGCGTAGTCGACAGGGCCACAGATACGCAGTATTTT
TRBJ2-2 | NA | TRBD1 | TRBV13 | CASSPRQGPNTGELFF | TGTGCCAGCAGCCCTAGACAGGGCCCGAACACCGGGGAGCTGTTTTTT
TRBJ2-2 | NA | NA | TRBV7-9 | CASSFRPLYGELFF | TGTGCCAGCAGCTTTAGGCCACTGTACGGGGAGCTGTTTTTT
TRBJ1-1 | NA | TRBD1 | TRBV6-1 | CASSLQGDTEAFF | TGTGCCAGCAGCCTCCAGGGGGACACTGAAGCTTTCTTT
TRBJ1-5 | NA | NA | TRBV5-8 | CASSTWGGSNQPQHF | TGTGCCAGCAGCACCTGGGGCGGGAGCAATCAGCCCCAGCATTTT
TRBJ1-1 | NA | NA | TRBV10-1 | CASTKGFGNTEAFF | TGCGCCAGCACAAAGGGATTCGGAAACACTGAAGCTTTCTTT
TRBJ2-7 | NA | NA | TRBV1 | CTSSHPPPSGSAYEQYF | TGCACCAGCAGCCATCCACCCCCTAGCGGGAGCGCCTACGAGCAGTACTTC
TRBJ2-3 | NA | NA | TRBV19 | CASSMVTGTDTQYF | TGTGCCAGTAGTATGGTTACAGGGACAGATACGCAGTATTTT
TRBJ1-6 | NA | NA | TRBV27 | CASSFGGGRAPYSPLHF | TGTGCCAGCAGTTTCGGAGGGGGACGGGCCCCCTATTCACCCCTCCACTTT
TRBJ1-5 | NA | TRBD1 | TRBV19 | CASSTGTGYGQPQHF | TGTGCCAGTAGTACCGGGACAGGTTACGGTCAGCCCCAGCATTTT
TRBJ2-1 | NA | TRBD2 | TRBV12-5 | CASGLGTRWVNEQFF | TGTGCTAGTGGTTTGGGGACTAGATGGGTCAATGAGCAGTTCTTC
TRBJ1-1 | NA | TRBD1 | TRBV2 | CASLPHRGQGNTEAFF | TGTGCCAGCCTTCCGCACCGGGGACAGGGGAACACTGAAGCTTTCTTT
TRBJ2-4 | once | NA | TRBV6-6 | CASSYGDNKDF | TGTGCCAGCAGTTATGGGGACAATAAGGACTTC
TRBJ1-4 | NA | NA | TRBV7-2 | CASSPNTGPNEKLFF | TGTGCCAGCAGCCCAAACACAGGACCTAATGAAAAACTGTTTTTT
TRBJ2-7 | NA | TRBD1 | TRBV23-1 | CASSPRTGESNEQYF | TGCGCCAGCAGCCCGAGGACAGGGGAGTCGAACGAGCAGTACTTC
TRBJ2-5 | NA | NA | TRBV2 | CASSYRVETQYF | TGTGCCAGCAGTTACAGGGTGGAGACCCAGTACTTC
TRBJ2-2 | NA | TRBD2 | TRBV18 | CASSSLAGGTNTGELFF | TGTGCCAGCTCATCGCTAGCGGGAGGGACGAACACCGGGGAGCTGTTTTTT
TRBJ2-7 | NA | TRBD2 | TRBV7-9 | CASSPGTSGRQYF | TGTGCCAGCAGCCCCGGCACTAGCGGGAGGCAGTACTTC
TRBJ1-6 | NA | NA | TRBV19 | CASSMGPTINSPLHF | TGTGCCAGTAGTATGGGCCCTACCATTAATTCACCCCTCCACTTT
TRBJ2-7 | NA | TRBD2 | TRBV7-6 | CASGTSGREYEQYF | TGTGCCAGCGGGACTAGCGGGAGAGAGTACGAGCAGTACTTC
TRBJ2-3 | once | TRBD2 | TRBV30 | CAWSMTSSTDTQYF | TGTGCCTGGAGTATGACTAGCTCTACAGATACGCAGTATTTT
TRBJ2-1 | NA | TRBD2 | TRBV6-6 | CASSSLAGTYNEQFF | TGTGCCAGCAGTTCCTTAGCGGGTACCTACAATGAGCAGTTCTTC
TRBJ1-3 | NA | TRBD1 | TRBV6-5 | CASSRQGFSGNTIYF | TGTGCCAGCAGTCGACAGGGCTTCTCTGGAAACACCATATATTTT
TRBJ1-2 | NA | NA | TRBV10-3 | CAISEGQGYGYTF | TGTGCCATCAGTGAAGGGCAGGGGTATGGCTACACCTTC
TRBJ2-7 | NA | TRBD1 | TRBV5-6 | CASSLGTGVSSSYEQYF | TGTGCCAGCAGCTTGGGGACAGGGGTTTCCTCCTCCTACGAGCAGTACTTC
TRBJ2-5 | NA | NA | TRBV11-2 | CASSLENTAGTKTQYF | TGTGCCAGCAGCTTAGAGAACACGGCTGGAACAAAGACCCAGTACTTC
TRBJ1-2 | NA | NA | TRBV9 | CASSPRADGGGYTF | TGTGCCAGCAGCCCCCGGGCAGACGGAGGCGGCTACACCTTC
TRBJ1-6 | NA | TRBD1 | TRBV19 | CASSAGQFVNSPLHF | TGTGCCAGTAGCGCGGGACAGTTTGTTAATTCACCCCTCCACTTT
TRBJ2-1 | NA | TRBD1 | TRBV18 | CASSRGAGTASYNEQFF | TGTGCCAGCTCACGAGGGGCCGGGACAGCCTCCTACAATGAGCAGTTCTTC
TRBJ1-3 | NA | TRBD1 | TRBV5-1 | CASTTGGLGNTIYF | TGCGCCAGCACCACAGGGGGCCTTGGAAACACCATATATTTT